This TCR beta chain was obtained from a study of radiotherapy plus CTLA-4 blockade in lung cancer (dated 2018 in TCRdb). Background on the whole study: Objective responses occurred in more than 15% of enrolled patients, and 30% to 35% achieved disease control.

Points the paper makes about the study in general: TCR clones derived from tumors expanded in peripheral blood after treatment with radiotherapy and ipilimumab. The strongest predictors of response were reported to be early dynamic shifts in blood T cell clones along with a rise in serum interferon-beta following radiation.

This clone was counted a few times. The specificity of this receptor is unknown. Base qualities are missing; no much larger clone stands one base away. In this study, focal radiation therapy paired with CTLA-4 blockade (ipilimumab) was tested in patients who had chemo-refractory metastatic non-small-cell lung cancer. Libraries were constructed by the immunoSEQ multiplex PCR assay. This is the immuneACCESS table as TCRdb keeps it, with only in-frame sequences that have V and J called. A part of the clones is gone; compared with another copy, unresolved V genes explain less than half, and the rest is unexplained. The sample table shows some 110,000 clones, and 85% to 90% are seen once. Approximately 7% of the sample belongs to the ten largest clones. From the cysteine through the phenylalanine, the CDR3 covers 12 amino acids. The sequence is cut down to CDR3 DNA, 36 bases in frame from base 1. Trimming removed 7 bases from V and 0 bases from J, leaving 4 bases between the germline ends. Reading the germline V gene (reference sequence) gives CDR1 LNHDA and CDR2 SQIVND.

The V and J genes are TRBV19 and TRBJ1-5, with an unclear D gene assignment. The sequencing here drew on peripheral blood, taken from a patient treated with radiotherapy plus ipilimumab. The TCR sequence derives from a human donor with non-small cell lung cancer that progressed on radiotherapy plus ipilimumab. The DNA sequence is TGTGCCAGTACCCGTAGCAATCAGCCCCAGCATTTT. It translates as CASTRSNQPQHF.